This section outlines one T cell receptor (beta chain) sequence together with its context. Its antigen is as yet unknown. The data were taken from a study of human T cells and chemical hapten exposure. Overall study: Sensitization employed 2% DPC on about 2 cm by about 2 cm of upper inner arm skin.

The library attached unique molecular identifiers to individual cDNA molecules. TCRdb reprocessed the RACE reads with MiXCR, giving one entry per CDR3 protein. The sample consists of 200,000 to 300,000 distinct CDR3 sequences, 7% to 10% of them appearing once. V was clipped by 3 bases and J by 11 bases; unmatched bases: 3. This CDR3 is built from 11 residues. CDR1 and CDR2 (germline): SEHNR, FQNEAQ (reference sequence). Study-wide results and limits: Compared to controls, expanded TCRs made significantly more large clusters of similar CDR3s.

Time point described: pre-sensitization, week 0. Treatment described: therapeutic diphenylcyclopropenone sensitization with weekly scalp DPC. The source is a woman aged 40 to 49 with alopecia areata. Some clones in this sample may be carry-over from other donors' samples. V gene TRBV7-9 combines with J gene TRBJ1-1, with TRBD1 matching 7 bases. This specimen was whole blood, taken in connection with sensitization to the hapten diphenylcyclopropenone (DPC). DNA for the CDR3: TGTGCCAGCAGCTTCGAAGGGGGCGCTTTCTTT. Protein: CASSFEGGAFF.